This entry features one TCR beta chain sequence. The antigen is undetermined. This record comes from a study of identical twins. V was trimmed by 1 base and J by 8 bases, leaving 19 bases between them. CDR3 length: 16 residues. Germline V lookup: CDR1 SEHNR, CDR2 FQNEAQ (reference sequence). General study points: Findings came from cross-sectional statistics, without long-term follow-up of donors. For zero-insertion analyses, partial confounding could come from invariant MAIT and iNKT cells.

TCRdb itself ran the 5' RACE reads through MiXCR, one entry per CDR3 protein. The sample yields 230,000 or so distinct CDR3 sequences, about 8.5% seen once. Separately, the same data were catalogued under a study of yellow fever vaccine responses in identical twins. This second study notes: On the reported evidence, twins' vaccine T cell responses seemed partly convergent and partly personalized.

The clonotype was recovered from a woman aged 18 to 35 in good health. Sequencing used CD8+ T cells sorted from blood. The rearrangement uses TRBV7-9 and TRBJ2-3, with D possibly being TRBD1 (5 bases). CDR3 in DNA: TGTGCCAGCAGCTTAGGATCGGCAGGGAAGCTTCTTACGCAGTATTTT. As protein: CASSLGSAGKLLTQYF. The entire variable domain, with the rest obtained from reference TRBV7-9 and TRBJ2-3, is as follows: DTGVSQNPRHKITKRGQNVTFRCDPISEHNRLYWYRQTLGQGPEFLTYFQNEAQLEKSRLLSDRFSAERPKGSFSTLEIQRTEQGDSAMYLCASSLGSAGKLLTQYFGPGTRLTVL.